This note documents a single T cell receptor beta chain sequence. Its antigen is currently unknown. This specimen comes from a study of cytomegalovirus exposure and HLA in healthy donors. Overall study: The same platform used for the 500 to 850 first-cohort repertoires was also used for the 120 validation repertoires, as a later analysis reported.

Only in-frame clones appear in the TCRdb table, and some are missing; sequencing was by immunoSEQ multiplex PCR. The table shows 100,000 to 150,000 clones, with roughly 87% occurring only once. Study-wide findings and caveats: Later, an analysis found that TCR clusters from the first cohort tended to co-occur in the roughly 110 validation repertoires.

Trimming took off 3 bases at V and 9 bases at J, with 15 bases between the two ends. The CDR3 has 13 amino acids. Per the germline V gene, CDR1 is GTSNPN and CDR2 is SVGIG (reference sequence). Sequencing was performed on PBMCs. The chain links TRBV30 to TRBJ2-1; maybe TRBD1 (5 bases). The TCR sequence derives from a woman aged 18-35 years in good health and CMV-seronegative. CDR3 in amino acids: CAWSQPVGVEQFF. The CDR3 nucleotides are TGTGCCTGGAGCCAGCCTGTAGGGGTTGAGCAGTTCTTC.